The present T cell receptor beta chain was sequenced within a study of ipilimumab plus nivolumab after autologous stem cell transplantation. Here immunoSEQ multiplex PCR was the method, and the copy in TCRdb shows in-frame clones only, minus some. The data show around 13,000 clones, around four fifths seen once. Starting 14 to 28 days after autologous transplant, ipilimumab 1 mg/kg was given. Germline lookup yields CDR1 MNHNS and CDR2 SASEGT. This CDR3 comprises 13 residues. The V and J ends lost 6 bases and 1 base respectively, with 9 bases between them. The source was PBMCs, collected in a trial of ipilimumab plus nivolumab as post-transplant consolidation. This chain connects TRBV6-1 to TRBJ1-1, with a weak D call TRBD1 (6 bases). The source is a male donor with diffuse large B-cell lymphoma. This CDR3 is CASRGQPNTEAFF. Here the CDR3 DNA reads TGTGCCAGCAGAGGACAGCCGAACACTGAAGCTTTCTTT.